The rows below give T cell receptor beta chains drawn from one sample of a study of human T cells and chemical hapten exposure. A single record per CDR3 protein comes from TCRdb applying MiXCR to the RACE reads. The data hold approximately 96,000 distinct CDR3 sequences, with 7% to 10% observed a single time. The sequences come from whole blood, collected in connection with sensitization to the hapten diphenylcyclopropenone (DPC). Every receptor here comes from a woman aged 35 to 49 with alopecia areata. Some clones in this sample may be carry-over from other donors' samples. Both conserved end residues are part of each CDR3. A D gene is named only where the DNA matches it firmly. The size of a clone is reported for some rows only, either as once, few or many, or as a class for expanded clones.

J: TRBJ2-7
V: TRBV7-2
D: .
size: many
CDR3: CASSLQGGPAREQYF
DNA: TGTGCCAGCAGCTTACAGGGGGGTCCAGCTCGGGAGCAGTACTTC

J: TRBJ2-2
V: TRBV12-3/TRBV12-4
D: .
size: many
CDR3: CASSLGLGVGELFF
DNA: TGTGCCAGCAGTTTAGGGCTTGGGGTTGGGGAGCTGTTTTTT

J: TRBJ2-1
V: TRBV6-5
D: .
size: many
CDR3: CASSRSGRADYNEQFF
DNA: TGTGCCAGCAGCCGAAGCGGGCGGGCCGACTACAATGAGCAGTTCTTC

J: TRBJ2-7
V: TRBV28
D: .
size: many
CDR3: CASSSPGREQYF
DNA: TGTGCCAGCAGTTCTCCCGGTCGCGAGCAGTACTTC

J: TRBJ1-1
V: TRBV3-1
D: .
size: many
CDR3: CASSQTRGYTEAFF
DNA: TGTGCCAGCAGCCAAACAAGGGGGTACACTGAAGCTTTCTTT

J: TRBJ1-1
V: TRBV6-1
D: .
size: few
CDR3: CASSGPKGSVNTEAFF
DNA: TGTGCCAGCAGCGGCCCCAAGGGGTCGGTTAACACTGAAGCTTTCTTT

J: TRBJ2-7
V: TRBV29-1
D: TRBD1
size: .
CDR3: CSVITGDGSCEQYF
DNA: TGCAGCGTCATCACAGGGGACGGTTCCTGCGAGCAGTACTTC

J: TRBJ2-7
V: TRBV28
D: TRBD1
size: .
CDR3: CASSSFGTGGYEQYF
DNA: TGTGCCAGCAGTTCGTTCGGGACAGGGGGTTACGAGCAGTACTTC

J: TRBJ2-5
V: TRBV7-6
D: .
size: .
CDR3: CASSGQFQETQYF
DNA: TGTGCCAGCAGTGGGCAATTCCAAGAGACCCAGTACTTC

J: TRBJ1-3
V: TRBV7-9
D: .
size: .
CDR3: CASSQGTAGNTIYF
DNA: TGTGCCAGCAGCCAGGGGACGGCTGGAAACACCATATATTTT

J: TRBJ2-5
V: TRBV29-1
D: .
size: few
CDR3: CSVSRGPGLQETQYF
DNA: TGCAGCGTTTCAAGGGGGCCGGGACTTCAAGAGACCCAGTACTTC

J: TRBJ2-7
V: TRBV27
D: TRBD1
size: .
CDR3: CASSSFIQGAYEQYF
DNA: TGTGCCAGCAGCTCCTTTATACAGGGGGCCTACGAGCAGTACTTC

J: TRBJ1-6
V: TRBV7-2
D: TRBD1
size: few
CDR3: CASSLPTGIASPLHF
DNA: TGTGCCAGCAGCCTGCCGACAGGGATTGCTTCACCCCTCCACTTT

J: TRBJ2-3
V: TRBV19
D: .
size: .
CDR3: CASRDSGGGSTDTQYF
DNA: TGTGCCAGTCGCGACAGCGGTGGAGGTAGCACAGATACGCAGTATTTT

J: TRBJ2-1
V: TRBV9
D: TRBD2
size: few
CDR3: CASSVEREGPYNEQFF
DNA: TGTGCCAGCAGCGTAGAACGGGAGGGCCCCTACAATGAGCAGTTCTTC

J: TRBJ1-2
V: TRBV28
D: .
size: few
CDR3: CASSLRHTAVYGYTF
DNA: TGTGCCAGCAGTTTACGTCACACCGCCGTCTATGGCTACACCTTC

J: TRBJ2-3
V: TRBV7-9
D: TRBD2
size: many
CDR3: CASSLAISSGDFTDTQYF
DNA: TGTGCCAGCAGCTTAGCGATCTCTAGCGGGGATTTCACAGATACGCAGTATTTT

J: TRBJ2-2
V: TRBV6-2/TRBV6-3
D: TRBD2
size: few
CDR3: CASRPLAGGNTGELFF
DNA: TGTGCCAGCAGGCCGCTAGCGGGAGGGAACACCGGGGAGCTGTTTTTT

J: TRBJ2-2
V: TRBV6-2/TRBV6-3
D: .
size: .
CDR3: CASSYWDTGELFF
DNA: TGTGCCAGCAGTTACTGGGACACCGGGGAGCTGTTTTTT

J: TRBJ2-5
V: TRBV13
D: TRBD2
size: many
CDR3: CASSFNVGRAQYF
DNA: TGTGCCAGCAGCTTTAACGTGGGGAGGGCCCAGTACTTC

J: TRBJ2-5
V: TRBV7-2
D: .
size: .
CDR3: CASSPRANQETQYF
DNA: TGTGCCAGCAGTCCTAGGGCAAACCAAGAGACCCAGTACTTC

J: TRBJ1-4
V: TRBV29-1
D: TRBD1
size: few
CDR3: CSAGDSRYEKLFF
DNA: TGCAGCGCGGGGGACAGTCGATATGAAAAACTGTTTTTT

J: TRBJ2-7
V: TRBV4-3
D: .
size: .
CDR3: CASSPAADHEQYF
DNA: TGCGCCAGCAGCCCGGCGGCGGACCACGAGCAGTACTTC

J: TRBJ1-2
V: TRBV6-2/TRBV6-3
D: .
size: .
CDR3: CASSYSQGGYTF
DNA: TGTGCCAGCAGTTACTCCCAGGGAGGCTACACCTTC

J: TRBJ2-2
V: TRBV19
D: TRBD2
size: .
CDR3: CASSREAGFTGELFF
DNA: TGTGCCAGTAGCAGGGAAGCGGGATTCACCGGGGAGCTGTTTTTT

J: TRBJ2-1
V: TRBV28
D: .
size: few
CDR3: CASSQTRTDYNEQFF
DNA: TGTGCCAGCAGCCAAACCAGGACTGATTACAATGAGCAGTTCTTC

J: TRBJ1-4
V: TRBV28
D: .
size: few
CDR3: CASSYGGANEKLFF
DNA: TGTGCCAGCAGTTACGGGGGGGCAAATGAAAAACTGTTTTTT

J: TRBJ2-7
V: TRBV28
D: TRBD1
size: few
CDR3: CASSSLGQGMLEQYF
DNA: TGTGCCAGCAGTTCATTAGGACAGGGGATGTTAGAGCAGTACTTC

J: TRBJ2-2
V: TRBV7-9
D: .
size: many
CDR3: CASSLRRLQTGELFF
DNA: TGTGCCAGCAGCTTACGACGACTACAGACGGGGGAGCTGTTTTTT

J: TRBJ2-7
V: TRBV7-9
D: TRBD2
size: .
CDR3: CASSPPGGSPYEQYF
DNA: TGTGCCAGCAGCCCACCCGGCGGGAGCCCCTACGAGCAGTACTTC

J: TRBJ1-1
V: TRBV6-4
D: TRBD1
size: many
CDR3: CASSEGQGNTEAFF
DNA: TGTGCCAGCAGTGAGGGACAGGGGAACACTGAAGCTTTCTTT

J: TRBJ2-1
V: TRBV6-2/TRBV6-3
D: TRBD1
size: .
CDR3: CASSGRRTGGNEQFF
DNA: TGTGCCAGCTCCGGGCGCCGGACAGGGGGCAATGAGCAGTTCTTC

J: TRBJ2-1
V: TRBV6-5
D: .
size: many
CDR3: CASSYAVQNNEQFF
DNA: TGTGCCAGCAGTTACGCGGTACAGAACAATGAGCAGTTCTTC

J: TRBJ1-4
V: TRBV4-1
D: TRBD1
size: few
CDR3: CASSPRDRGLRSEKLFF
DNA: TGCGCCAGCAGCCCCCGTGACAGGGGCCTCCGGAGTGAAAAACTGTTTTTT

J: TRBJ2-1
V: TRBV7-9
D: .
size: many
CDR3: CASSLVPGVSYNEQFF
DNA: TGTGCCAGCAGCTTAGTCCCAGGGGTATCCTACAATGAGCAGTTCTTC

J: TRBJ1-1
V: TRBV7-9
D: .
size: few
CDR3: CASSPPGVGRTEAFF
DNA: TGTGCCAGCAGTCCGCCCGGGGTAGGTAGGACTGAAGCTTTCTTT